This TCR beta chain was captured in a study of T cells in Graves' hyperthyroidism and ophthalmopathy. RNA transcripts were the template for amplifying TCR beta CDR3 regions. The TCR CDR3 first-round RT-PCR relied on the HTBI primer set. Via MiXCR, TCRdb re-called the multiplex PCR reads, giving one row per CDR3 protein. The sample shows around 580,000 distinct CDR3 sequences, roughly 50% of them seen only once. This clonotype showed up many times. Its specificity is unknown. Notes on the study in general: The model forecast ophthalmopathy, anticipating it by a median around 6.5 months before onset.

The CDR3 contains 17 residues. Germline V lookup: CDR1 SEHNR, CDR2 FQNEAQ (reference sequence). J lost 0 bases, V lost 3 bases, and 10 bases had no gene match. Source material: peripheral blood or thyroid tissue (not recorded which). The J gene is TRBJ1-1, the V gene TRBV7-9; 7 bases are shared with TRBD1. The sequence was collected from a young woman with Graves' hyperthyroidism. CDR3: CASSFLGQSKMNTEAFF. Written as DNA, the CDR3 is TGTGCCAGCAGCTTTTTGGGACAGAGCAAGATGAACACTGAAGCTTTCTTT.